The 5 T cell receptor beta chains below were found in one sample sequenced in a study of T cells in Graves' hyperthyroidism and ophthalmopathy. Amplification yielded TCR beta CDR3 regions, with RNA transcripts as the source. In the first-round RT-PCR of the TCR CDR3, the HTBI primer set was used. TCRdb passed the multiplex PCR reads through MiXCR, listing each CDR3 protein once. The sample carries some 380,000 distinct CDR3 sequences, about 13% recorded once. The sequenced material came from blood. These receptors were taken from a man aged 25 to 40 with Graves' hyperthyroidism that later progressed to Graves' ophthalmopathy.

This clonotype was seen ten or more times. The V call is TRBV13, the J call TRBJ2-5; D gene unclear. Trimming removed 4 bases from V and 5 bases from J, with 8 bases in between. Germline CDR1 reads PRHDT; CDR2 reads FYEKMQ (reference sequence). The CDR3 consists of 12 residues. In nucleotides, the CDR3 is TGTGCCAGCAGCTCCGGACCCGAGACCCAGTACTTC. This codes for CASSSGPETQYF. Full variable domain (missing parts from reference TRBV13 and TRBJ2-5): AAGVIQSPRHLIKEKRETATLKCYPIPRHDTVYWYQQGPGQDPQFLISFYEKMQSDKGSIPDRFSAQQFSDYHSELNMSSLELGDSALYFCASSSGPETQYFGPGTRLLVL.

This clonotype came up many times. The J gene is TRBJ1-1, the V gene TRBV2; 7 bases map to TRBD1. V shed 7 bases and J 6 bases; nucleotides not matched to a gene: 11. This CDR3 region has 14 residues. The germline CDR1 and CDR2 sequences are SNHLY and FYNNEI. The chain's CDR3 is CASKEDRSSPEAFF. The CDR3 coding sequence is TGTGCCAGCAAAGAGGACAGGTCGAGCCCTGAAGCTTTCTTT.

This clonotype occurred many times. This CDR3 reads CASSGGGPVETQYF. The CDR3 nucleotides are TGTGCCAGCAGTGGGGGGGGGCCCGTAGAGACCCAGTACTTC. The chain is built from TRBV28 and TRBJ2-5; possible D gene TRBD2, 7 bases. V gave up 5 bases and J gave up 4 bases, with 14 bases separating them. The CDR3 runs to 14 residues. Germline CDR1 MDHEN, CDR2 SYDVKM.

V is TRBV7-9 and J is TRBJ1-6; D is undetermined. CDR3 length equals 14 residues. Germline V gene data show CDR1 as SEHNR and CDR2 as FQNEAQ (reference sequence). V lost 6 bases and J 5 bases, leaving 11 bases between the germline ends. Here the CDR3 reads CASSVTKNNSPLHF. DNA for the CDR3: TGTGCCAGCAGTGTGACGAAAAATAATTCACCCCTCCACTTT.

The chain uses TRBV10-3 and TRBJ1-1; D gene ambiguous. CDR1 is ENHRY, CDR2 SYGVKD, per germline. V lost 9 bases and J 6 bases, leaving 14 bases between the germline ends. This CDR3 has 12 residues. The CDR3 DNA is TGTGCCATTCGGCGACCGGGCGCTGAAGCTTTCTTT. The encoded protein is CAIRRPGAEAFF.